Following are 20 T cell receptor beta chains from one sample sequenced in a study of cytomegalovirus exposure and HLA in healthy donors. 60 Vbeta and 13 Jbeta primers were used in PCR. Here immunoSEQ multiplex PCR was the method, and the copy in TCRdb shows in-frame clones only, minus some. This table has around 200,000 clones, over 75% appearing once. Sequencing input: PBMCs. The receptors derive from a female donor in good health and CMV-seronegative.

The genes are TRBV5-1 and TRBJ2-5, with 9 bases matching TRBD1. The CDR3 sequence is 14 residues long. V shed 4 bases, J shed 6 bases, and the junction held 7 bases outside the gene matches. The germline V gene encodes CDR1 SGHRS and CDR2 YFSETQ. The CDR3: CASSGTGKTQTQYF. CDR3 coding DNA: TGCGCCAGCAGCGGGACAGGGAAAACTCAGACCCAGTACTTC.

This sequence joins TRBV18 and TRBJ1-5; TRBD1 is a possible D gene (5 bases). V was cut by 4 bases and J by 2 bases, with 12 bases left in between. From germline, CDR1 is KGHSH and CDR2 LQKENI. The CDR3 has 15 residues. CDR3 nucleotide sequence: TGTGCCAGCTCACGGGCGGGGGTAGGCAATCAGCCCCAGCATTTT. Translated, it gives CASSRAGVGNQPQHF. The full variable domain, rest sourced from reference TRBV18 and TRBJ1-5, is NAGVMQNPRHLVRRRGQEARLRCSPMKGHSHVYWYRQLPEEGLKFMVYLQKENIIDESGMPKERFSAEFPKEGPSILRIQQVVRGDSAAYFCASSRAGVGNQPQHFGDGTRLSIL.

The CDR3 DNA reads as TGTGCCAGTAGTATCCCGGGGTACTTATTTACCGGGGAGCTGTTTTTT. Residues: CASSIPGYLFTGELFF. V usage is TRBV19 and J usage is TRBJ2-2, with D perhaps matching TRBD2 (5 bases). This CDR3 region has 16 residues. Looked up from germline, CDR1 is LNHDA and CDR2 is SQIVND (reference sequence). Trimming shortened V by 3 bases and J by 5 bases, and 16 bases separated the two germline ends. Supplemented by reference TRBV19 and TRBJ2-2, the full variable domain reads DGGITQSPKYLFRKEGQNVTLSCEQNLNHDAMYWYRQDPGQGLRLIYYSQIVNDFQKGDIAEGYSVSREKKESFPLTVTSAQKNPTAFYLCASSIPGYLFTGELFFGEGSRLTVL.

The V call is TRBV4-1, the J call TRBJ2-5; 7 bases line up with TRBD1. V was clipped by 1 base and J by 5 bases; unmatched bases: 10. From germline, CDR1 is MGHRA and CDR2 YSYEKL. The CDR3 runs 16 residues. CDR3 protein: CASSQVVRGGGETQYF. The CDR3 bases are TGCGCCAGCAGCCAAGTAGTTAGAGGGGGCGGGGAGACCCAGTACTTC.

The genes are TRBV7-2 and TRBJ2-3; possibly TRBD2 for D (6 bases). V was shortened by 5 bases and J by 0 bases, with 15 bases between the two germline ends. Germline values: CDR1 SGHTA, CDR2 FQGNSA. CDR3 length equals 16 residues. CDR3 in amino acids: CASSLYRDFSTDTQYF. DNA of the CDR3: TGTGCCAGCAGCCTCTACCGGGACTTCAGCACAGATACGCAGTATTTT.

This clone was picked up a small number of times. J is TRBJ1-1 and V is TRBV10-3; perhaps TRBD1 as D (5 bases). Germline lookup yields CDR1 ENHRY and CDR2 SYGVKD. This CDR3 spans 14 amino acids. The V and J ends lost 4 bases and 3 bases respectively, with 12 bases between them. CDR3 sequence: CAISVGGWDTEAFF. DNA of the CDR3: TGTGCCATCAGTGTCGGGGGGTGGGACACTGAAGCTTTCTTT.

This sequence joins TRBV28 and TRBJ2-3; 11 bases fit TRBD2. Germline-derived CDR1 and CDR2 are MDHEN and SYDVKM. The J segment lost 3 bases and the V segment lost 5 bases, leaving 13 bases of the junction unmatched. The CDR3 length is 18 residues. In DNA form, the CDR3 reads TGTGCCAGCAGTCCTACACCGGGACTAGCGGTCGTGACAGATACGCAGTATTTT. It specifies CASSPTPGLAVVTDTQYF. The entire variable domain, with the rest obtained from reference TRBV28 and TRBJ2-3, is as follows: DVKVTQSSRYLVKRTGEKVFLECVQDMDHENMFWYRQDPGLGLRLIYFSYDVKMKEKGDIPEGYSVSREKKERFSLILESASTNQTSMYLCASSPTPGLAVVTDTQYFGPGTRLTVL.

This clone was detected once. This chain uses TRBV29-1 with TRBJ2-7; 8 bases align to TRBD1. Germline loops: CDR1 SQVTM, CDR2 ANQGSEA. V trimming: 5 bases; J trimming: 0 bases; junction bases outside the gene matches: 6. This CDR3 is 14 amino acids long. Here the CDR3 reads CSVPQGVGSYEQYF. In DNA, the CDR3 is TGCAGCGTTCCACAGGGGGTGGGCTCCTACGAGCAGTACTTC.

The chain is built from TRBV6-6 and TRBJ2-4; the D gene is possibly TRBD1 (6 bases). Germline V gene sequence: CDR1 MNHNY, CDR2 SVGAGI (reference sequence). V lost 5 bases to trimming and J lost 6 bases, with 11 bases between them. The CDR3 spans 13 residues. In DNA form, the CDR3 reads TGTGCCAGCAGTACAGACAGGCGAAACATTCAGTACTTC. Protein: CASSTDRRNIQYF.

The V call is TRBV21-1, the J call TRBJ1-4. TRBV21-1 corresponds to a pseudogene. The length of the CDR3 is 19 residues. The DNA for the CDR3 is TGTGCCAGCAGCAAAAAGAAACTCGGGGTTAAGGCAACTAATGAAAAACTGTTTTTT. Its protein is CASSKKKLGVKATNEKLFF.

The chain is built from TRBV6-5 and TRBJ1-5; D gene uncertain. The CDR3 is made up of 13 amino acids. V lost 2 bases, J lost 5 bases, and 7 bases lay in between. The germline V gene encodes CDR1 MNHEY and CDR2 SVGAGI. CDR3 nucleotide sequence: TGTGCCAGCAGTTACGGCGGGTATCAGCCCCAGCATTTT. As protein: CASSYGGYQPQHF.

CDR3 bases: TGTGCCAGCAGCGTAGATTTGGGCCAGGGGTACGAGCAGTACTTC. It is translated as CASSVDLGQGYEQYF. The chain combines TRBV9 with TRBJ2-7; D may be TRBD1 (6 bases). The germline V and J ends were trimmed by 0 bases and 4 bases, with 14 bases remaining between them. The CDR3 totals 15 residues. The germline CDR1 and CDR2 sequences are SGDLS and YYNGEE.

The chain combines TRBV2 with TRBJ1-4, with D possibly being TRBD1 (6 bases). With 4 bases removed from V and 1 base from J, the gap between germline ends came to 10 bases. The V gene's germline CDR1 is SNHLY and CDR2 FYNNEI. The CDR3 runs to 15 residues. CDR3 coding DNA: TGTGCCAGCAGTGCCGGGGGGCGAACTAATGAAAAACTGTTTTTT. The encoded protein is CASSAGGRTNEKLFF.

This CDR3 reads CASSYGGQGNEQYF. As DNA, the CDR3 is TGTGCCAGCAGTTACGGAGGACAGGGGAACGAGCAGTACTTC. The chain joins TRBV6-5 to TRBJ2-7; TRBD1 aligns across 9 bases. After removal of 2 bases from V and 5 bases from J, the junction contained 4 bases not matched to a gene. Germline loops: CDR1 MNHEY, CDR2 SVGAGI. The CDR3 has 14 residues.

The gene calls are TRBV5-4 and TRBJ1-2, with 10 bases identical to TRBD1. Germline V CDR1 and CDR2: SGHNT, YYREEE (reference sequence). This CDR3 is 13 amino acids long. The ends lost 6 bases at V and 4 bases at J; junction bases unmatched: 3. CDR3 in amino acids: CASNGDRGYGYTF. CDR3 coding DNA: TGTGCCAGCAATGGGGACAGGGGCTATGGCTACACCTTC. The full variable domain, in which reference TRBV5-4 and TRBJ1-2 provide the parts outside the CDR3, is ETGVTQSPTHLIKTRGQQVTLRCSSQSGHNTVSWYQQALGQGPQFIFQYYREEENGRGNFPPRFSGLQFPNYSSELNVNALELDDSALYLCASNGDRGYGYTFGSGTRLTVV.

The CDR3 sequence is CASSVGGWDGYTF. The DNA of the CDR3 is TGTGCCAGTAGTGTTGGGGGCTGGGATGGCTACACCTTC. This rearrangement joins TRBV19 to TRBJ1-2, with D possibly TRBD1 on 6 matching bases. The germline gives CDR1 LNHDA, CDR2 SQIVND (reference sequence). CDR3 length equals 13 residues. Trimming shortened V by 5 bases and J by 6 bases, and 13 bases separated the two germline ends.

The rearrangement uses TRBV5-1 and TRBJ2-5; D is perhaps TRBD2 (5 bases). The V gene's germline CDR1 is SGHRS and CDR2 YFSETQ. This CDR3 comprises 12 residues. V lost 3 bases, J lost 9 bases, and 12 bases lay in between. Here the CDR3 reads CASSSDQRAQYF. CDR3 DNA: TGCGCCAGCAGCTCCGACCAGAGGGCCCAGTACTTC.

The chain links TRBV7-9 to TRBJ2-7; 7 bases map to TRBD1. After removal of 5 bases from V and 2 bases from J, the junction contained 3 bases not matched to a gene. In germline, CDR1 is SEHNR, CDR2 FQNEAQ (reference sequence). The CDR3 is 13 residues long. CDR3 protein: CASSPGQTYEQYF. As DNA, the CDR3 is TGTGCCAGCAGCCCGGGACAGACCTACGAGCAGTACTTC.

The gene calls are TRBV5-5 and TRBJ2-3; 8 nucleotides agree with TRBD1. The V gene end was trimmed by 3 bases and the J gene end by 2 bases; junction bases not matched to a gene: 2. CDR1 and CDR2 from the germline V gene are SGHKS and YYEKEE (reference sequence). The CDR3 runs 14 residues. The CDR3: CASSSDRVTDTQYF. The CDR3, as DNA: TGTGCCAGCAGCTCGGACAGGGTCACAGATACGCAGTATTTT.

The chain combines TRBV18 with TRBJ1-2; TRBD1 agrees at 9 bases. Germline lookup yields CDR1 KGHSH and CDR2 LQKENI. With V trimmed by 1 base and J by 0 bases, 0 bases remained unmatched. The CDR3 covers 15 residues. CDR3 in amino acids: CASSPRTGANYGYTF. In nucleotides, the CDR3 is TGTGCCAGCTCACCACGGACAGGGGCTAACTATGGCTACACCTTC.